This TCR beta chain is from a study of blood T cells in healthy people across ages. In regard to this clonotype: Its antigen is undetermined.

Whole-study results and caveats: Diversity of TCR beta per million T cells declined in a roughly linear way with age.

The V and J ends lost 3 bases and 1 base respectively, with 12 bases between them. CDR3 length: 15 amino acids. Looked up from germline, CDR1 is SGHTA and CDR2 is FQGNSA. Extraction of total RNA produced a minimum of 5.5 micrograms from each sample. Sample-barcoded 5' priming and a J-beta primer mix drove a second PCR of roughly 7 to 11 cycles. MiXCR, run by TCRdb on the 5' RACE reads, gives a single entry per CDR3 protein. This table holds over 500,000 distinct CDR3 sequences, 40% to 65% found once. This sequence originates from a woman older than 75 in good health. V and J are TRBV7-2 and TRBJ2-5, with D possibly TRBD1 on 5 matching bases. Sequenced: blood. The CDR3, as DNA: TGTGCCAGCAGCTTTAATTCAGGGATCCAAGAGACCCAGTACTTC. Its protein product is CASSFNSGIQETQYF.